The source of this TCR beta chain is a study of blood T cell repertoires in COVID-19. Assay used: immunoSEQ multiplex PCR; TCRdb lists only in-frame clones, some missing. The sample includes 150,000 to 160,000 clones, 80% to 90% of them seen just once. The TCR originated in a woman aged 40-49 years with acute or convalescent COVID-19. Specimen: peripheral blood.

CDR3 in amino acids: CASSSNGFRVSETQYF. DNA of the CDR3: TGTGCCAGCAGTTCCAACGGATTCAGGGTGTCAGAGACCCAGTACTTC. V and J are TRBV27 and TRBJ2-5; TRBD1 might be the D (5 bases). V was pared by 4 bases and J by 4 bases, with 19 bases between. The CDR3 has 16 residues. Germline V CDR1 and CDR2: MNHEY, SMNVEV (reference sequence).